These 8 T cell receptor beta chains originate from one sample sequenced in a study of cytomegalovirus exposure and HLA in healthy donors. In the PCR, 60 Vbeta and 13 Jbeta primers were used. Data came from immunoSEQ multiplex PCR; TCRdb stores just in-frame clones and leaves some out. The sample records fewer than 120,000 clones, approximately 80% being singletons. Sequencing used PBMCs. These receptors were taken from a woman aged 60 to 75 in good health and CMV-seropositive.

The J gene is TRBJ2-5, the V gene TRBV5-1, with D possibly TRBD2 on 5 matching bases. CDR3 size: 13 residues. Germline loops: CDR1 SGHRS, CDR2 YFSETQ. V dropped 7 bases and J dropped 2 bases, with 12 bases sitting between them. CDR3 residues: CASRETGQETQYF. Written as DNA, the CDR3 is TGCGCCAGCCGGGAAACCGGGCAAGAGACCCAGTACTTC. Complete variable domain (other parts from reference TRBV5-1 and TRBJ2-5): KAGVTQTPRYLIKTRGQQVTLSCSPISGHRSVSWYQQTPGQGLQFLFEYFSETQRNKGNFPGRFSGRQFSNSRSEMNVSTLELGDSALYLCASRETGQETQYFGPGTRLLVL.

The genes are TRBV11-2 and TRBJ2-7; D is perhaps TRBD2 (6 bases). The germline CDR1 and CDR2 sequences are SGHAT and FQNNGV. Trimming removed 11 bases from V and 5 bases from J, with 16 bases in between. The CDR3 runs 12 residues. CDR3 nucleotides: TGTGCCTCCCACCGGGGAGGCGACGAGCAGTACTTC. It specifies CASHRGGDEQYF.

The chain combines TRBV19 with TRBJ2-5; tentatively, D is TRBD2 (5 bases). The germline V gene encodes CDR1 LNHDA and CDR2 SQIVND (reference sequence). The germline V and J ends were trimmed by 6 bases and 5 bases, with 16 bases remaining between them. CDR3 length equals 14 residues. The CDR3 reads CASRDSNRRETQYF. In DNA, the CDR3 is TGTGCCAGTAGGGACTCGAATCGTCGGGAGACCCAGTACTTC.

This clone was observed a handful of times. The chain employs TRBV18 and TRBJ2-7; 8 bases fit TRBD2. Germline V gives CDR1 KGHSH, CDR2 LQKENI. This CDR3 has 14 amino acids. Trimming at V came to 0 bases and at J to 4 bases, leaving 2 bases not matched to a gene. The CDR3 DNA reads as TGTGCCAGCTCACCACCGGGACTAGGTTACGAGCAGTACTTC. It yields the protein CASSPPGLGYEQYF. Drawing the rest from reference TRBV18 and TRBJ2-7, the complete variable domain is NAGVMQNPRHLVRRRGQEARLRCSPMKGHSHVYWYRQLPEEGLKFMVYLQKENIIDESGMPKERFSAEFPKEGPSILRIQQVVRGDSAAYFCASSPPGLGYEQYFGPGTRLTVT.

The chain carries TRBV10-3 and TRBJ1-5; the D is unclear. CDR3 length equals 14 residues. V lost 4 bases and J 0 bases, leaving 7 bases between the germline ends. Germline CDR1 reads ENHRY; CDR2 reads SYGVKD. The CDR3 spells CAISGGYSNQPQHF. The CDR3 bases are TGTGCCATCAGTGGCGGATATAGCAATCAGCCCCAGCATTTT.

This clone occurred once. The chain has TRBV7-9 and TRBJ2-3, with 10 bases matching TRBD2. This CDR3 comprises 16 residues. Germline lookup yields CDR1 SEHNR and CDR2 FQNEAQ (reference sequence). V lost 4 bases, J lost 3 bases, and 7 bases stayed unmatched. The CDR3 DNA reads TGTGCCAGCAGCTCGACTCTAGCGGGAGTAACAGATACGCAGTATTTT. The encoded protein is CASSSTLAGVTDTQYF. Full variable domain (missing parts from reference TRBV7-9 and TRBJ2-3): DTGVSQNPRHKITKRGQNVTFRCDPISEHNRLYWYRQTLGQGPEFLTYFQNEAQLEKSRLLSDRFSAERPKGSFSTLEIQRTEQGDSAMYLCASSSTLAGVTDTQYFGPGTRLTVL.

As concerns this clone: The sample holds other DNA sequences that translate to the same CDR3. The gene calls are TRBV29-1 and TRBJ2-7; D possibly corresponds to TRBD1 (6 bases). Trimming left V 4 bases short and J 1 base short, with 8 bases between. Germline values: CDR1 SQVTM, CDR2 ANQGSEA. The CDR3 length is 12 residues. The CDR3 protein is CSVGGGSYEQYF. DNA of the CDR3: TGCAGCGTTGGAGGGGGATCCTACGAGCAGTACTTC.

A single count supports this clone. J is TRBJ2-3 and V is TRBV6-5; 8 nucleotides agree with TRBD2. This CDR3 has 15 residues. Losses at the gene ends were 5 bases for V and 1 base for J; bases not matched to a gene: 5. Germline CDR1 reads MNHEY; CDR2 reads SVGAGI. CDR3 residues: CASSLTSGRTDTQYF. CDR3 in DNA: TGTGCCAGCAGTCTAACTAGCGGCCGCACAGATACGCAGTATTTT.